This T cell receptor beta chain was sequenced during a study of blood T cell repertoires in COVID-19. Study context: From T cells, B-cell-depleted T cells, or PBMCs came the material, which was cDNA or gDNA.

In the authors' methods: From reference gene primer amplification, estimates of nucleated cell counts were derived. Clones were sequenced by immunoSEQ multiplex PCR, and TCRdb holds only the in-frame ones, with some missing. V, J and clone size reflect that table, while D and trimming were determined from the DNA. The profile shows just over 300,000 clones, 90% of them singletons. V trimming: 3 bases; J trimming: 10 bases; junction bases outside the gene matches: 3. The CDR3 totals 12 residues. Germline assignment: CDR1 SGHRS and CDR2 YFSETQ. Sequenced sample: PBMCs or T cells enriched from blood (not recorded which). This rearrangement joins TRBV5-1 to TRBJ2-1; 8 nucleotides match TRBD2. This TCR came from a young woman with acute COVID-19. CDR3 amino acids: CASSSGGVEQFF. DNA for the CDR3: TGCGCCAGCAGCTCGGGAGGGGTAGAGCAGTTCTTC.